This T cell receptor (beta chain) is drawn from a study of monozygotic twins with inflammatory bowel disease. Comments on this clonotype: Its target is not known.

TCRdb re-called the 5' RACE reads and catalogs CDR3 proteins one per entry, DNA excluded. The sample includes 80,000 or so distinct CDR3 sequences. Germline values: CDR1 SGHNT, CDR2 YYREEE (reference sequence). The CDR3 spans 17 residues. Regarding the study as a whole: Between concordant and discordant twins, repertoire similarity failed to differ, a result that limited power may explain. Some repertoire variability may stem from patients' differing immunosuppressive treatments. Against healthy co-twins, IBD patients had lower TCRbeta diversity (measured by inverse Simpson).

The rearrangement links TRBV5-4 to TRBJ1-4; TCRdb indicates TRBD1, and absent DNA this call remains unverified. The sequence was collected from a human donor with ulcerative colitis or Crohn's disease, or a healthy co-twin of an affected twin (not recorded which). Source material: blood. The CDR3 sequence is CASSPGPGTGGDRDLFF.